What follows are 21 T cell receptor beta chains derived from one specimen sequenced in a study of cytomegalovirus exposure and HLA in healthy donors. The primer mix had 60 Vbeta and 13 Jbeta primers. Sequenced by immunoSEQ multiplex PCR; TCRdb stores in-frame clones only, minus some. This table has 150,000 to 200,000 clones, around 80% appearing once. The sequencing sample was made of PBMCs. The receptor source for this set is a woman aged 45-65 years in good health and CMV-seropositive.

The V gene is TRBV5-5, the J gene TRBJ2-5, with TRBD2 matching 9 bases. In germline, CDR1 is SGHKS, CDR2 YYEKEE (reference sequence). V shed 2 bases and J 5 bases; nucleotides not matched to a gene: 7. The CDR3 is 15 residues long. The CDR3 region is CASSFVRGGRETQYF. The DNA of the CDR3 is TGTGCCAGCAGCTTCGTGCGGGGGGGCCGGGAGACCCAGTACTTC.

The V call is TRBV2, the J call TRBJ1-5, with D perhaps matching TRBD1 (6 bases). Germline lookup yields CDR1 SNHLY and CDR2 FYNNEI. CDR3 length equals 13 residues. V dropped 4 bases and J dropped 3 bases, with 7 bases sitting between them. The DNA of the CDR3 is TGTGCCAGCAGTGGACAGGTCAATCAGCCCCAGCATTTT. Translated, it gives CASSGQVNQPQHF.

The gene calls are TRBV18 and TRBJ2-7; unclear D gene. Trimming pared 6 bases from V and 3 bases from J, leaving 9 bases between. Germline CDR1 and CDR2: KGHSH and LQKENI. The CDR3 loop spans 12 amino acids. The CDR3 sequence is CASSRDFYEQYF. CDR3 DNA sequence: TGTGCCAGCTCCCGCGACTTCTACGAGCAGTACTTC.

This chain connects TRBV30 to TRBJ2-6; D might be TRBD1 (5 bases). Germline V gene data show CDR1 as GTSNPN and CDR2 as SVGIG (reference sequence). The CDR3 has 13 residues. Here the CDR3 reads CAVRVPGANVLTF. CDR3 DNA sequence: TGTGCGGTCAGGGTTCCTGGGGCCAACGTCCTGACTTTC. Full variable domain (remainder filled in from reference TRBV30 and TRBJ2-6): SQTIHQWPATLVQPVGSPLSLECTVEGTSNPNLYWYRQAAGRGLQLLFYSVGIGQISSEVPQNLSASRPQDRQFILSSKKLLLSDSGFYLCAVRVPGANVLTFGAGSRLTVL.

The chain links TRBV7-8 to TRBJ1-3, with TRBD1 identical over 7 bases. The ends lost 2 bases at V and 2 bases at J; junction bases unmatched: 3. This CDR3 has 15 amino acids. Germline V gene lookup returns CDR1 SGHVS and CDR2 FQNEAQ. CDR3: CASSLLGGTGNTIYF. The CDR3 bases are TGTGCCAGCAGCTTACTAGGGGGCACTGGAAACACCATATATTTT.

This clone was seen only a few times. This rearrangement joins TRBV6-5 to TRBJ1-1, with 7 bases that match TRBD1. Germline V gene lookup returns CDR1 MNHEY and CDR2 SVGAGI. This CDR3 has 14 amino acids. J lost 4 bases, V lost 3 bases, and 5 bases had no gene match. Written as DNA, the CDR3 is TGTGCCAGCAGTTATCCGGACAGGCTCACTGAAGCTTTCTTT. Translating it yields CASSYPDRLTEAFF.

The J gene is TRBJ1-5, the V gene TRBV25-1; tentatively, D is TRBD1 (6 bases). Germline loops: CDR1 MGHDK, CDR2 SYGVNS. Trimming left V 5 bases short and J 6 bases short, with 11 bases between. The CDR3 is 13 amino acids. CDR3 region: CASSRTDGQPQHF. CDR3 sequence (DNA): TGTGCCAGCAGTAGGACAGACGGTCAGCCCCAGCATTTT.

This rearrangement joins TRBV4-1 to TRBJ2-7; D is undetermined. The CDR3 runs to 11 residues. Between the trimmed V and J ends, which lost 1 base and 7 bases, there was a span of 5 bases. Germline lookup yields CDR1 MGHRA and CDR2 YSYEKL. The CDR3 coding sequence is TGCGCCAGCAGCCAAGGTAGTGAGCAGTACTTC. Amino acid sequence: CASSQGSEQYF.

This clone has more than one count but fewer than ten. J is TRBJ1-2 and V is TRBV27, with 10 bases that match TRBD1. Germline V gene sequence: CDR1 MNHEY, CDR2 SMNVEV (reference sequence). This CDR3 region has 15 residues. V dropped 5 bases and J dropped 4; count of bases not matched to a gene: 7. The DNA of the CDR3 is TGTGCCAGCAGTAGGGGGACAGGGGTTATCTATGGCTACACCTTC. Protein: CASSRGTGVIYGYTF.

This sequence joins TRBV7-9 and TRBJ1-1; TRBD1 matches 7 bases. The length of the CDR3 is 12 residues. Looked up from germline, CDR1 is SEHNR and CDR2 is FQNEAQ (reference sequence). V lost 5 bases and J lost 6; bases outside the gene matches: 3. CDR3 residues: CASSITGAEAFF. The CDR3 coding sequence is TGTGCCAGCAGCATTACAGGGGCTGAAGCTTTCTTT.

The chain has TRBV14 and TRBJ1-2; the D gene is possibly TRBD1 (5 bases). CDR3 length equals 17 residues. The V gene lost 1 base and the J gene lost 4 bases, with 19 bases spanning the gap. Germline V CDR1 and CDR2: SGHDN, FVKESK. As DNA, the CDR3 is TGTGCCAGCAGCCAAGCCCCCTTACAGGCCCAACCCTATGGCTACACCTTC. Translation gives CASSQAPLQAQPYGYTF.

The genes are TRBV15 and TRBJ1-1; 7 bases align to TRBD1. The V gene end was trimmed by 0 bases and the J gene end by 6 bases; junction bases not matched to a gene: 1. There are 13 residues in the CDR3. CDR1 is LNHNV, CDR2 YYDKDF, per germline (reference sequence). The CDR3 nucleotides read TGTGCCACCAGCAGAGATGGGACAGCTGAAGCTTTCTTT. Translated: CATSRDGTAEAFF.

J is TRBJ2-5 and V is TRBV29-1; TRBD1 aligns across 9 bases. Trimming cost V 3 bases and J 5 bases; bases outside gene matches: 7. The CDR3 covers 14 residues. Looked up from germline, CDR1 is SQVTM and CDR2 is ANQGSEA. The CDR3 protein is CSVEVGQGWETQYF. Written as DNA, the CDR3 is TGCAGCGTTGAGGTCGGACAGGGGTGGGAGACCCAGTACTTC. The full variable domain, with the rest looked up from reference TRBV29-1 and TRBJ2-5, is SAVISQKPSRDICQRGTSLTIQCQVDSQVTMMFWYRQQPGQSLTLIATANQGSEATYESGFVIDKFPISRPNLTFSTLTVSNMSPEDSSIYLCSVEVGQGWETQYFGPGTRLLVL.

The J gene is TRBJ2-3, the V gene TRBV27; D is undetermined. The V and J ends lost 3 bases and 2 bases respectively, with 6 bases between them. Germline assignment: CDR1 MNHEY and CDR2 SMNVEV (reference sequence). The length of the CDR3 is 13 residues. CDR3 in DNA: TGTGCCAGCAGTTTTGGGCTCACAGATACGCAGTATTTT. Residues: CASSFGLTDTQYF.

This clone appeared a few times. The J gene is TRBJ2-1, the V gene TRBV15; D unresolved. V shed 0 bases and J shed 9 bases, with 12 bases lying between them. There are 14 residues in the CDR3. Germline loops: CDR1 LNHNV, CDR2 YYDKDF (reference sequence). CDR3 region: CATSRDRRAGEQFF. The CDR3 nucleotides read TGTGCCACCAGCAGAGATAGAAGAGCCGGTGAGCAGTTCTTC.

Here the CDR3 DNA reads TGTGCCAGCAACTTACCGGGAGAGGCCTACGAGCAGTACTTC. Its protein product is CASNLPGEAYEQYF. This chain joins TRBV6-6 and TRBJ2-7, with D possibly matching TRBD2 (6 bases). V lost 7 bases and J 2 bases, leaving 15 bases between the germline ends. Per the germline V gene, CDR1 is MNHNY and CDR2 is SVGAGI (reference sequence). The CDR3 is 14 amino acids.

This clone has only a few counts. The rearrangement uses TRBV2 and TRBJ1-3, with D unclear. This CDR3 region has 16 residues. Germline CDR1 and CDR2: SNHLY and FYNNEI. V lost 3 bases and J lost 0, with 12 bases in between. The CDR3 DNA is TGTGCCAGCAGTGAGGGGAGGGCGGTCTCTGGAAACACCATATATTTT. Translated: CASSEGRAVSGNTIYF.

The V call is TRBV5-4, the J call TRBJ1-5; D remains ambiguous. Germline V gene lookup returns CDR1 SGHNT and CDR2 YYREEE (reference sequence). This CDR3 is 15 amino acids long. V lost 0 bases, J lost 2 bases, and 9 bases lay in between. CDR3 sequence: CASSLDGGGNQPQHF. DNA for the CDR3: TGTGCCAGCAGCTTGGACGGAGGTGGCAATCAGCCCCAGCATTTT.

The rearrangement links TRBV5-1 to TRBJ2-6; D not resolved. The germline CDR1 and CDR2 sequences are SGHRS and YFSETQ. Trimming stripped 0 bases from V and 0 bases from J, with 7 bases between. The CDR3 is 16 amino acids. The chain's CDR3 is CASSLARSSGANVLTF. DNA of the CDR3: TGCGCCAGCAGCTTGGCCCGGAGCTCTGGGGCCAACGTCCTGACTTTC.

The chain carries TRBV5-1 and TRBJ1-2; the match to TRBD1 covers 7 bases. Trimming took 4 bases from V and 4 from J; bases not matched to a gene: 10. CDR1 is SGHRS, CDR2 YFSETQ, per germline. The CDR3 sequence is 15 residues long. As DNA, the CDR3 is TGCGCCAGCAGCCAGCAAGCACAGGGGACCTATGGCTACACCTTC. Amino acids: CASSQQAQGTYGYTF.

This clone was recorded a few times. V is TRBV4-2 and J is TRBJ1-5; 9 bases match TRBD1. CDR1 is LGHNA and CDR2 is YNFKEQ in the germline V gene. The CDR3 has 14 residues. The V and J ends lost 3 bases and 7 bases, in that order; junction bases with no gene match: 4. The CDR3 sequence is CASSHPGQGQPQHF. In DNA, the CDR3 is TGTGCCAGCAGCCATCCCGGACAGGGGCAGCCCCAGCATTTT.